A single sample is the source of the 27 T cell receptor beta chains below, sequenced in a study of OX40 agonist ivuxolimab in advanced cancers. Sequenced by immunoSEQ multiplex PCR; TCRdb stores in-frame clones only, minus some. The sample includes around 80,000 clones, roughly 90% of them seen just once. The sample in question was CD4+ or CD8+ T cells sorted from blood, obtained in a trial of the OX40 agonist ivuxolimab. The receptors come from an adult with an advanced solid tumor such as melanoma, head and neck, liver or kidney cancer.

This chain joins TRBV7-8 and TRBJ2-7; D is ambiguous. CDR1 and CDR2 (germline): SGHVS, FQNEAQ. Trimming left V 8 bases short and J 1 base short, with 12 bases between. This CDR3 is 13 amino acids long. CDR3 in DNA: TGTGCCAGCTCCCCAGGCGGATCCTACGAGCAGTACTTC. This gives the protein CASSPGGSYEQYF.

V usage is TRBV6-5 and J usage is TRBJ2-1, with 12 bases that match TRBD2. The ends lost 0 bases at V and 12 bases at J; junction bases unmatched: 9. The CDR3 length is 16 residues. Germline lookup yields CDR1 MNHEY and CDR2 SVGAGI. The DNA of the CDR3 is TGTGCCAGCAGTTACTCCCGGACTAGCGGGGATCGTGTGCAGTTCTTC. The encoded protein is CASSYSRTSGDRVQFF.

The CDR3, as DNA: TGCGCCAGCAACCGAGGAGGGAATTGGAACACTGAAGCTTTCTTT. This codes for CASNRGGNWNTEAFF. The chain couples TRBV5-1 to TRBJ1-1; D gene ambiguous. The germline gives CDR1 SGHRS, CDR2 YFSETQ. The CDR3 is made up of 15 amino acids. V dropped 6 bases and J dropped 1 base, with 16 bases sitting between them.

The J gene is TRBJ2-5, the V gene TRBV9, with D possibly matching TRBD2 (5 bases). The germline V gene encodes CDR1 SGDLS and CDR2 YYNGEE. The CDR3 sequence is 13 residues long. Trimming removed 0 bases at V and 4 bases at J, with 7 bases between. CDR3 DNA sequence: TGTGCCAGCAGCGTAGGAACTAGAGAGACCCAGTACTTC. Protein sequence: CASSVGTRETQYF.

The chain carries TRBV11-2 and TRBJ1-6, with TRBD1 matching over 7 bases. Germline lookup yields CDR1 SGHAT and CDR2 FQNNGV. The CDR3 spans 12 residues. V lost 5 bases and J lost 14; bases outside the gene matches: 6. As DNA, the CDR3 is TGTGCCAGCAGCACTCAGGGGGGTTCCCTCCACTTT. Translating gives CASSTQGGSLHF.

This clone was seen a handful of times. V is TRBV9 and J is TRBJ1-1; unclear D gene. This CDR3 region has 14 residues. V was clipped by 0 bases and J by 6 bases, with 12 bases between them. Germline V gene sequence: CDR1 SGDLS, CDR2 YYNGEE. Written as DNA, the CDR3 is TGTGCCAGCAGCGTAGCTACGGCAGGACCTGAAGCTTTCTTT. This codes for CASSVATAGPEAFF.

The chain joins TRBV29-1 to TRBJ2-5, with D unresolved. Germline CDR1 and CDR2: SQVTM and ANQGSEA. The CDR3 covers 15 residues. The V end lost 3 bases, the J end lost 1 base, and 15 bases lay between the germline ends. CDR3 residues: CSVEKTWPLQETQYF. In DNA, the CDR3 is TGCAGCGTTGAGAAGACATGGCCCCTCCAAGAGACCCAGTACTTC.

As DNA, the CDR3 is TGTGCCAGCTCACCACTGGACAGGGGTGCTGAAGCTTTCTTT. Translating gives CASSPLDRGAEAFF. V is TRBV18 and J is TRBJ1-1; the match to TRBD1 covers 9 bases. The CDR3 length is 14 residues. The germline V gene encodes CDR1 KGHSH and CDR2 LQKENI. With V trimmed by 1 base and J by 6 bases, 3 bases remained unmatched. The full variable domain, in which reference TRBV18 and TRBJ1-1 provide the parts outside the CDR3, is NAGVMQNPRHLVRRRGQEARLRCSPMKGHSHVYWYRQLPEEGLKFMVYLQKENIIDESGMPKERFSAEFPKEGPSILRIQQVVRGDSAAYFCASSPLDRGAEAFFGQGTRLTVV.

The gene calls are TRBV7-2 and TRBJ1-2; unclear D gene. Trimming removed 5 bases from V and 1 base from J, with 8 bases in between. The CDR3 extends over 13 amino acids. Looked up from germline, CDR1 is SGHTA and CDR2 is FQGNSA. The CDR3, as DNA: TGTGCCAGCAGCCGTGACGGTAACTATGGCTACACCTTC. Its translation is CASSRDGNYGYTF.

The chain employs TRBV19 and TRBJ1-4; no reliable D call. This CDR3 region has 14 residues. V was clipped by 5 bases and J by 5 bases, with 12 bases between them. Germline values: CDR1 LNHDA, CDR2 SQIVND (reference sequence). In nucleotides, the CDR3 is TGTGCCAGTAGTCCCCGGGCCTCAAATGAAAAACTGTTTTTT. Translation: CASSPRASNEKLFF. Together with reference TRBV19 and TRBJ1-4, the CDR3 gives the full variable domain: DGGITQSPKYLFRKEGQNVTLSCEQNLNHDAMYWYRQDPGQGLRLIYYSQIVNDFQKGDIAEGYSVSREKKESFPLTVTSAQKNPTAFYLCASSPRASNEKLFFGSGTQLSVL.

To note about this clone: Other DNA sequences within the sample encode an identical CDR3. V usage is TRBV7-6 and J usage is TRBJ2-5, with unresolved D. The CDR3 covers 12 residues. Trimming left V 0 bases short and J 1 base short, with 0 bases between. From germline, CDR1 is SGHVS and CDR2 FNYEAQ. CDR3 sequence reads: CASSLAQETQYF. DNA for the CDR3: TGTGCCAGCAGCTTAGCCCAAGAGACCCAGTACTTC.

A single count supports this clone. The identical CDR3 is also encoded by other nucleotide sequences in the sample. V is TRBV5-6 and J is TRBJ1-1, with D possibly being TRBD1 (6 bases). The V end was cut by 2 bases, the J end by 4 bases, with 9 bases between. CDR1 SGHDT and CDR2 YYEEEE come from the germline V gene. The CDR3 sequence is 13 residues long. CDR3 nucleotide sequence: TGTGCCAGCAGCTTACAGGGAGGCACTGAAGCTTTCTTT. Translating it yields CASSLQGGTEAFF.

The gene calls are TRBV18 and TRBJ1-4, with D tentatively TRBD1 (5 bases). V lost 2 bases, J lost 8 bases, and 15 bases lay in between. Germline-derived CDR1 and CDR2 are KGHSH and LQKENI. CDR3 length: 15 amino acids. CDR3 DNA: TGTGCCAGCTCACCAGAAACAGGAGGCGGCGAAAAACTGTTTTTT. The encoded protein is CASSPETGGGEKLFF.

The chain is built from TRBV13 and TRBJ1-1; no definite D call. The CDR3 runs to 13 residues. Deletions cut 5 bases from V and 0 bases from J, with 7 bases between. Germline V lookup: CDR1 PRHDT, CDR2 FYEKMQ (reference sequence). The CDR3 sequence is CASSIRLNTEAFF. CDR3 coding DNA: TGTGCCAGCAGCATCAGACTGAACACTGAAGCTTTCTTT.

This sequence joins TRBV5-5 and TRBJ2-2; D may be TRBD1 (6 bases). Germline CDR1 reads SGHKS; CDR2 reads YYEKEE (reference sequence). V was trimmed by 0 bases and J by 0 bases, leaving 9 bases between them. The CDR3 has 16 residues. CDR3 amino acids: CASSLVRTANTGELFF. The DNA for the CDR3 is TGTGCCAGCAGCTTGGTTCGGACAGCGAACACCGGGGAGCTGTTTTTT.

The chain links TRBV6-1 to TRBJ1-1; D gene ambiguous. V gave up 2 bases and J gave up 7 bases, with 11 bases separating them. From germline, CDR1 is MNHNS and CDR2 SASEGT. This CDR3 has 13 residues. DNA for the CDR3: TGTGCCAGCAGTGAAATCGCCCTCGGTGAAGCTTTCTTT. Its protein product is CASSEIALGEAFF.

The rearrangement links TRBV5-1 to TRBJ2-3, with 7 bases fitting TRBD2. The CDR3 spans 14 residues. The germline V gene encodes CDR1 SGHRS and CDR2 YFSETQ. Trimming at V came to 4 bases and at J to 3 bases, leaving 5 bases not matched to a gene. CDR3 nucleotides: TGCGCCAGCAGCCGGGGGGACGCGACAGATACGCAGTATTTT. Its protein is CASSRGDATDTQYF.

V and J are TRBV5-1 and TRBJ2-3; possibly TRBD1 for D (5 bases). With 0 bases removed from V and 11 bases from J, the gap between germline ends came to 10 bases. The CDR3 sequence is 12 residues long. CDR1 SGHRS and CDR2 YFSETQ come from the germline V gene. The CDR3 region has the DNA TGCGCCAGCAGCTTGGTGGAACAGGAGCAGTATTTT. Protein sequence: CASSLVEQEQYF.

The rearrangement uses TRBV19 and TRBJ1-5; 8 bases agree with TRBD1. The germline V gene has CDR1 LNHDA and CDR2 SQIVND (reference sequence). CDR3 length: 15 amino acids. J gave up 5 bases and V 6 bases, and 9 bases lay outside the gene matches. The chain's CDR3 is CASRTGAGGYQPQHF. For the CDR3, the DNA is TGTGCCAGTAGGACCGGAGCAGGGGGCTATCAGCCCCAGCATTTT.

The chain is built from TRBV21-1 and TRBJ2-2; the table's D call of TRBD2 was not tested on the DNA. TRBV21-1 is a pseudogene segment. CDR3 length equals 21 residues. The CDR3: CASSKSLACPIAGVGTGELFF. CDR3 in DNA: TGTGCCAGCAGCAAATCTCTCGCTTGCCCAATAGCGGGAGTAGGCACCGGGGAGCTGTTTTTT.

The chain couples TRBV5-5 to TRBJ2-2, with 9 bases that match TRBD2. CDR1 SGHKS and CDR2 YYEKEE come from the germline V gene (reference sequence). The CDR3 covers 15 residues. The trim removed 6 bases at V and 1 base at J, leaving 4 bases unmatched. The DNA of the CDR3 is TGTGCCAGCACCCGGACTAGCGTGAACACCGGGGAGCTGTTTTTT. This codes for CASTRTSVNTGELFF. Complete variable domain (other parts from reference TRBV5-5 and TRBJ2-2): DAGVTQSPTHLIKTRGQQVTLRCSPISGHKSVSWYQQVLGQGPQFIFQYYEKEERGRGNFPDRFSARQFPNYSSELNVNALLLGDSALYLCASTRTSVNTGELFFGEGSRLTVL.

V is TRBV5-8 and J is TRBJ1-1, with 8 positions matching TRBD1. V gave up 4 bases and J gave up 4 bases; unmatched junction bases: 6. Germline loops: CDR1 SGHTS, CDR2 YDEGEE. The CDR3 is 14 residues long. The CDR3 protein is CASSQTGAGTEAFF. The CDR3 nucleotides read TGTGCCAGCAGCCAGACAGGGGCGGGCACTGAAGCTTTCTTT.

The V call is TRBV5-5, the J call TRBJ1-2; D call uncertain. Trimming pared 3 bases from V and 6 bases from J, leaving 24 bases between. Germline CDR1 and CDR2: SGHKS and YYEKEE (reference sequence). The CDR3 totals 17 residues. CDR3 sequence (DNA): TGTGCCAGCAGCTCGTTGAGTGGACTGACCTTAATGCATGGCTACACCTTC. Translating it yields CASSSLSGLTLMHGYTF.

The chain has TRBV5-1 and TRBJ1-2, with D unclear. Germline CDR1 SGHRS, CDR2 YFSETQ. V lost 0 bases, J lost 2 bases, and 11 bases lay in between. The CDR3 contains 15 residues. CDR3 in amino acids: CASSLAPDTNYGYTF. CDR3 coding DNA: TGCGCCAGCAGCTTGGCGCCCGACACCAACTATGGCTACACCTTC.

V is TRBV27 and J is TRBJ1-1; TRBD1 might be the D (6 bases). The V and J ends lost 7 bases and 2 bases respectively, with 23 bases between them. The CDR3 covers 17 residues. Germline V gene sequence: CDR1 MNHEY, CDR2 SMNVEV (reference sequence). The CDR3 DNA reads as TGTGCCAGCAAGTTTATGGCAGGGGTGTTCGTTAACACTGAAGCTTTCTTT. It translates to CASKFMAGVFVNTEAFF.

The rearrangement links TRBV6-4 to TRBJ2-2, with unresolved D. This CDR3 is built from 12 residues. The V end was cut by 6 bases, the J end by 5 bases, with 7 bases between. Per germline, CDR1 MRHNA and CDR2 SNTAGT. DNA for the CDR3: TGTGCCAGCAGGGGTGTTACCGGGGAGCTGTTTTTT. Translation: CASRGVTGELFF.

As DNA, the CDR3 is TGTGCCTGCGGGACAGGGGGCACTGAAGCTTTCTTT. Protein product: CACGTGGTEAFF. J is TRBJ1-1 and V is TRBV30; 11 bases match TRBD1. Trimming removed 6 bases from V and 4 bases from J; junction bases left unmatched: 1. Germline V gene sequence: CDR1 GTSNPN, CDR2 SVGIG (reference sequence). This CDR3 contains 12 residues.